The subject of this entry is one T cell receptor (beta chain). This clone has more than one count but fewer than ten. Which antigen it targets is not known. It has no much larger one-base neighbor in the sample; base qualities were not kept. The CDR3 runs 18 amino acids, cysteine and phenylalanine included. Left in the record is the CDR3 DNA by itself, 54 bases read in frame from the first base. Via the germline V gene (reference sequence), CDR1 is LNHNV and CDR2 YYDKDF. A distance of 20 bases separates the germline ends of V and J, which lose 3 bases and 1 base respectively. This specimen's treatment or condition label, interpreted: oral pan-JAK inhibitor, 5-10 mg twice daily. Lesional scalp punch biopsies and peripheral blood were collected from alopecia areata patients. After PBMCs were isolated by density centrifugation and stained for CD3, CD4 and CD8, a FACSAria was used to sort CD4+ and CD8+ T cells.

This entry belongs to a study of CD8+ T cells in alopecia areata (dated by TCRdb to the late 2010s). As for the study more broadly: The treated patients, all with moderate-to-severe alopecia areata, were enrolled in an open-label pilot trial of oral tofacitinib given at 5 to 10 mg twice daily. Tofacitinib was given for 6 to 18 months, followed by 6 months of follow-up off drug to assess delayed response and recurrence. For the treated patients, the SALT score, which quantifies what percentage of scalp surface area is affected, served as the measure of disease severity. The study used high-throughput TCRbeta sequencing to examine T cell clonal expansion in alopecia areata, in both the C3H/HeJ mouse model and human patients. In humans, TCRbeta sequencing was performed on scalp tissue and on sorted CD4+ and CD8+ peripheral blood T cells from healthy controls and from patients with patchy or totalis/universalis alopecia areata. Patients on tofacitinib were biopsied at baseline and after 4 and 24 weeks of treatment, and several of the patients also had a later scalp biopsy. Scalp clonality was compared across normal scalp (n=4), patchy alopecia areata scalp (n=8), and alopecia totalis/universalis scalp (n=8). RNA was extracted with the PAXgene miRNA kit for fixed scalp, the miRNeasy kit for PBMCs, and the RNeasy kit for mouse skin. Amplification of TCRbeta CDR3 regions was done by immunoSEQ multiplex PCR using 35 Vbeta forward primers and 13 Jbeta reverse primers.

Receptors were amplified or captured by the immunoSEQ multiplex PCR assay. For TCR sequencing, RNA was extracted from every sample and reverse transcribed into cDNA to serve as template. SuperScript III was used for first-strand cDNA synthesis, primed with a 2:1 mix of oligo-dT and random hexamers. A synthetic immune receptor repertoire was used to measure amplification bias, and any remaining bias was corrected computationally. Turning to the authors' computational methods: Raw reads were preprocessed for error removal, and CDR3 was defined according to IMGT conventions as running from the conserved cysteine to phenylalanine. Clonality was calculated as 1 minus Shannon entropy normalized by log2 of the number of productive unique TCRs. CD4 or CD8 identity of scalp clones was inferred by cross-referencing scalp TCRbeta sequences with sorted blood CD4 and CD8 repertoires. As stored in TCRdb, this immuneACCESS dataset retains in-frame rearrangements with V and J assigned. A fraction of the clones does not appear; measured against another copy, unresolved V genes explain less than half of the discrepancy, and the remainder lacks a known reason. D and trimming come from the DNA, and the V and J calls and clone size come from that table. Here the sample has 200,000 or so clones; 40% to 45% occur a single time. The ten biggest clones cover around 2.8% of the sample.

Study-level results and caveats: Compared with mice, TCR sequences shared between patients were less clear, possibly partly because of HLA diversity across the patient population. Because the treated cohort was small and included a single nonresponder, larger studies are needed to assess links between baseline CD8+ expansion and response. Lesional scalp, especially in alopecia totalis/universalis, showed higher clonality and more expanded CD8+ clones than normal scalp, suggesting antigenic drive. Unlike mouse skin, where gammadelta T cells dominate, normal human skin contains resident alphabeta T cells that get sequenced too, which complicates analysis of the scalp TCR repertoire. During tofacitinib treatment, many expanded lesional clones remained in scalp and blood, and this persistence may partly explain relapse after treatment is stopped. Tofacitinib significantly decreased scalp clonality and the number of expanded CD8+ clones among the top 100 scalp clones.

The receptor chain draws on TRBV15 and TRBJ2-3; TRBD1 is perhaps the D gene, given 6 matching bases. The TCR was taken from a human donor with alopecia areata. The specimen was CD4+ T cells sorted from blood, collected at approximately week 36, from a patient treated with tofacitinib. The CDR3 region: CATSRSSFSEGGTDTQYF. The sequence in DNA is TGTGCCACCAGCAGGTCTAGCTTTTCCGAGGGGGGCACAGATACGCAGTATTTT. The entire variable domain, with the stretches around the CDR3 drawn from the reference TRBV15 and TRBJ2-3 proteins, is DAMVIQNPRYQVTQFGKPVTLSCSQTLNHNVMYWYQQKSSQAPKLLFHYYDKDFNNEADTPDNFQSRRPNTSFCFLDIRSPGLGDTAMYLCATSRSSFSEGGTDTQYFGPGTRLTVL.